This T cell receptor beta chain derives from a study of blood T cell repertoires in COVID-19. As for the study in general: The samples span acute and convalescent COVID-19 from the United States, Italy and Spain. Sample material is recorded as cDNA or gDNA derived from T cells, B-cell-depleted T cells, or PBMCs.

In the authors' methods: Reference gene primer amplification gave nucleated cell count estimates. Assay used: immunoSEQ multiplex PCR; TCRdb lists only in-frame clones, some missing. D and trimming were read from the DNA, whereas the V and J calls and clone size are those reported in that table. The sample lists tens of thousands of clones, about 83% occurring once. The CDR3 consists of 14 residues. V dropped 0 bases and J dropped 4 bases, with 11 bases sitting between them. Per the germline V gene, CDR1 is GTSNPN and CDR2 is SVGIG (reference sequence). The sequenced sample consisted of peripheral blood. The source is a human donor in a cohort sampled during active COVID-19. The V call is TRBV30, the J call TRBJ2-3; a weak D match, TRBD2 (5 bases). This CDR3 reads CAWSVLEEADTQYF. CDR3 nucleotide sequence: TGTGCCTGGAGTGTACTTGAGGAGGCAGATACGCAGTATTTT.